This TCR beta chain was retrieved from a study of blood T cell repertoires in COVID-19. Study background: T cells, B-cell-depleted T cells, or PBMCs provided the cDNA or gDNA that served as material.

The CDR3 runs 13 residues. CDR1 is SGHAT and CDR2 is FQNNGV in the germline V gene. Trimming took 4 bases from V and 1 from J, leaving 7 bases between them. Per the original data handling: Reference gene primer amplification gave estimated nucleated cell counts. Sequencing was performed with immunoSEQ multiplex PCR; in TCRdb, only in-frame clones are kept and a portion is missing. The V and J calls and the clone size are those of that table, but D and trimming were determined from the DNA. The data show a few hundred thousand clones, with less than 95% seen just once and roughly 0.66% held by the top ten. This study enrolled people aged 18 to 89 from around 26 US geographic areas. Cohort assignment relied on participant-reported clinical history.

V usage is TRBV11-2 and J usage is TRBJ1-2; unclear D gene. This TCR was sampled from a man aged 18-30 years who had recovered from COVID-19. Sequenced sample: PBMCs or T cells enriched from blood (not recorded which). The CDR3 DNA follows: TGTGCCAGCAGCTCTAGCAGTAACTATGGCTACACCTTC. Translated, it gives CASSSSSNYGYTF.